The 27 T cell receptor beta chains below come from one sample, sequenced in a study of blood T cells in healthy people across ages. Combining a sample-barcoded 5' primer with a J-beta primer mix, a second PCR ran for roughly 7 to 11 cycles. In TCRdb, the 5' RACE reads were re-called with MiXCR into one record per CDR3 protein. The sample records around 1.5 million distinct CDR3 sequences, 40% to 50% being singletons. The sequencing input was blood. Receptor source: a woman younger than 35 in good health.

This clonotype was counted only a few times. The chain employs TRBV20-1 and TRBJ1-2, with 7 bases that match TRBD1. This CDR3 region has 13 residues. Germline CDR1 DFQATT, CDR2 SNEGSKA (reference sequence). The J segment lost 3 bases and the V segment lost 2 bases, leaving 3 bases of the junction unmatched. This CDR3 is CSARTRGDYGYTF. DNA for the CDR3: TGCAGTGCTAGAACCAGGGGGGACTATGGCTACACCTTC.

J is TRBJ2-5 and V is TRBV7-3; no firm D call. Trimming left V 5 bases short and J 2 bases short, with 6 bases between. The CDR3 runs to 12 residues. CDR1 and CDR2 from the germline V gene are SGHTA and FQGTGA. As DNA, the CDR3 is TGTGCCAGCAGCCACGGACAAGAGACCCAGTACTTC. It encodes CASSHGQETQYF.

Remarks on this clonotype: This may be a read error, as it is one base from a much larger clone. The chain is built from TRBV4-1 and TRBJ2-7; no firm D call. Per germline, CDR1 MGHRA and CDR2 YSYEKL. The CDR3 is 14 amino acids. The CDR3 is CAGSLQMGLYEQYF. As DNA, the CDR3 is TGCGCCGGCAGCCTCCAAATGGGCCTATACGAGCAGTACTTC.

This clonotype was detected only once. This chain uses TRBV3-1 with TRBJ2-7; D is ambiguous. Judging by the DNA end, TRBJ2-5 fits better; the J call may be wrong. The V gene's germline CDR1 is LGHDT and CDR2 YNNKEL (reference sequence). CDR3 size: 15 residues. The CDR3 coding sequence is TGTGCCAGCAGCCAAGAGGGTTGGGCCTCGGGGACCCAGTACTTC. Its protein is CASSQEGWASGTQYF.

This clonotype was counted ten times or more. This sequence joins TRBV20-1 and TRBJ2-7; 14 bases line up with TRBD2. The CDR3 spans 14 residues. V gave up 4 bases and J gave up 4 bases; unmatched junction bases: 3. The germline CDR1 and CDR2 sequences are DFQATT and SNEGSKA (reference sequence). CDR3 DNA sequence: TGCAGTGCTACCGGGACTAGCGGGAGTTACGAGCAGTACTTC. This encodes CSATGTSGSYEQYF.

This clonotype was counted a few times. The rearrangement uses TRBV3-1 and TRBJ2-7; D is ambiguous. In germline, CDR1 is LGHDT, CDR2 YNNKEL (reference sequence). The CDR3 is 14 amino acids. With 1 base removed from V and 2 bases from J, the gap between germline ends came to 9 bases. The CDR3 DNA is TGTGCCAGCAGCCAAGTAGTAGAGCCCTACGAGCAGTACTTC. Protein sequence: CASSQVVEPYEQYF.

This clonotype has just a few counts. CDR3 sequence reads: CASIGLGGGGIGSYNEQYF. The CDR3 coding sequence is TGTGCCAGCATCGGGCTAGGGGGCGGGGGTATCGGCTCCTACAATGAGCAGTACTTC. V and J are TRBV5-5 and TRBJ2-7; D possibly matches TRBD1 or TRBD2 (7 bases each). This CDR3 is built from 19 residues. Trimming shortened V by 6 bases and J by 7 bases, and 35 bases separated the two germline ends. Germline CDR1 is SGHKS and CDR2 is YYEKEE (reference sequence).

This clonotype has a handful of counts. The gene calls are TRBV12-3 or TRBV12-4 and TRBJ2-5, with 11 positions matching TRBD1. The DNA end is a closer match to TRBJ2-7, so the J assignment may be wrong. The CDR3 spans 14 residues. As DNA, the CDR3 is TGTGCCATCCTTGGACAGGGGGCATTATACGAGCAGTACTTC. It is translated as CAILGQGALYEQYF.

A few counts support this clonotype. Written as DNA, the CDR3 is TGTGCCAGCAGTGAATATTATTCCGCCAACTATGGCTACACCTTC. This codes for CASSEYYSANYGYTF. The rearrangement uses TRBV25-1 and TRBJ1-2; D gene ambiguous. CDR1 and CDR2 from the germline V gene are MGHDK and SYGVNS. The CDR3 totals 15 residues. V dropped 0 bases and J dropped 2 bases, with 10 bases sitting between them.

V gene TRBV20-1 combines with J gene TRBJ2-7, with D tentatively TRBD1 (5 bases). Deletions cut 1 base from V and 6 bases from J, with 10 bases between. From germline, CDR1 is DFQATT and CDR2 SNEGSKA (reference sequence). This CDR3 spans 12 amino acids. The CDR3 DNA is TGCAGTGCTAGAGGACCGCAGGGCGAGCAGTACTTC. Translating gives CSARGPQGEQYF.

This sequence joins TRBV4-1 and TRBJ2-1, with D uncertain. From germline, CDR1 is MGHRA and CDR2 YSYEKL. This CDR3 spans 14 amino acids. V lost 0 bases, J lost 9 bases, and 12 bases lay in between. CDR3 protein: CASSQDTTSAEQFF. The CDR3 nucleotides are TGCGCCAGCAGCCAAGATACCACCTCGGCTGAGCAGTTCTTC.

This chain connects TRBV27 to TRBJ1-5, with D perhaps matching TRBD1 (6 bases). The CDR3 covers 13 residues. Germline-derived CDR1 and CDR2 are MNHEY and SMNVEV (reference sequence). With 5 bases removed from V and 5 bases from J, the gap between germline ends came to 10 bases. The CDR3 nucleotides read TGTGCCAGCAGTGGGGGGGCGGATCAGCCCCAGCATTTT. Protein product: CASSGGADQPQHF.

The chain combines TRBV6-2 or TRBV6-3 with TRBJ2-3; D is perhaps TRBD1 or TRBD2 (6 bases each). The germline V gene has CDR1 MNHEY and CDR2 SVGEGT. Trimming took off 2 bases at V and 2 bases at J, with 14 bases between the two ends. This CDR3 is 16 amino acids long. CDR3 DNA sequence: TGTGCCAGCAGTTACCATACACAGGGACTCACAGATACGCAGTATTTT. Its translation: CASSYHTQGLTDTQYF.

The chain employs TRBV6-5 and TRBJ2-7; TRBD1 matches 7 bases. The V gene end was trimmed by 5 bases and the J gene end by 4 bases; junction bases not matched to a gene: 8. The CDR3 runs 14 residues. In germline, CDR1 is MNHEY, CDR2 SVGAGI. Written as DNA, the CDR3 is TGTGCCAGCAGTCCCCAGACAGGGTTTTACGAGCAGTACTTC. Translating it yields CASSPQTGFYEQYF.

V is TRBV7-8 and J is TRBJ1-2; D is unresolved. V lost 4 bases, J lost 8 bases, and 11 bases lay in between. In germline, CDR1 is SGHVS, CDR2 FQNEAQ. This CDR3 has 12 amino acids. This CDR3 is CASSSGSIGYTF. Here the CDR3 DNA reads TGTGCCAGCAGCTCCGGCTCAATCGGCTACACCTTC.

The chain is built from TRBV12-3 or TRBV12-4 and TRBJ1-1; tentatively, D is TRBD1 (5 bases). Trimming removed 3 bases from V and 3 bases from J, with 11 bases in between. The CDR3 loop spans 14 amino acids. The CDR3 DNA reads TGTGCCAGCAGTTTTCTGCGAGGGGACACTGAAGCTTTCTTT. It specifies CASSFLRGDTEAFF.

The V and J genes are TRBV11-1 and TRBJ2-5; the match to TRBD1 covers 9 bases. V lost 5 bases to trimming and J lost 11 bases; unmatched junction nucleotides: 12. CDR3 size: 14 residues. Germline CDR1 SGHAT, CDR2 FQDESV (reference sequence). The CDR3 here is CASSPPGQGQEQYF. The CDR3 coding sequence is TGTGCCAGCAGCCCACCGGGACAGGGACAAGAGCAGTACTTC. Full variable domain (remainder filled in from reference TRBV11-1 and TRBJ2-5): EAEVAQSPRYKITEKSQAVAFWCDPISGHATLYWYRQILGQGPELLVQFQDESVVDDSQLPKDRFSAERLKGVDSTLKIQPAELGDSAMYLCASSPPGQGQEQYFGPGTRLLVL.

This clonotype appeared a few times. The CDR3 loop reads CASSQAGEYTEAFF. CDR3 nucleotides: TGCGCCAGCAGCCAGGCAGGGGAATACACTGAAGCTTTCTTT. V is TRBV4-1 and J is TRBJ1-1; D possibly corresponds to TRBD1 (6 bases). This CDR3 region has 14 residues. V was pared by 3 bases and J by 3 bases, with 11 bases between. Germline CDR1 is MGHRA and CDR2 is YSYEKL.

Written as DNA, the CDR3 is TGTGCCAGCAGCTTAGCCGGAAATGGGTTTTACGAGCAGTACTTC. Its protein product is CASSLAGNGFYEQYF. The chain couples TRBV7-9 to TRBJ2-5; no firm D call. The DNA end lines up better with TRBJ2-7; the J call may be wrong. CDR1 SEHNR and CDR2 FQNEAQ come from the germline V gene (reference sequence). The length of the CDR3 is 15 residues.

The rearrangement joins TRBV7-9 to TRBJ1-4; D gene ambiguous. V lost 1 base, J lost 8 bases, and 5 bases lay in between. The V gene's germline CDR1 is SEHNR and CDR2 FQNEAQ (reference sequence). The CDR3 is 12 residues long. The CDR3 DNA reads TGTGCCAGCAGCTTAGACACCGAAAAACTGTTTTTT. Amino acids: CASSLDTEKLFF. Filled out from reference TRBV7-9 and TRBJ1-4, the complete variable domain reads DTGVSQNPRHKITKRGQNVTFRCDPISEHNRLYWYRQTLGQGPEFLTYFQNEAQLEKSRLLSDRFSAERPKGSFSTLEIQRTEQGDSAMYLCASSLDTEKLFFGSGTQLSVL.

The chain employs TRBV12-3 or TRBV12-4 and TRBJ2-7; 8 bases line up with TRBD1. The CDR3 extends over 16 amino acids. The trim removed 3 bases at V and 3 bases at J, leaving 10 bases unmatched. The CDR3 loop is CASSFKGTGGGYEQYF. CDR3 in DNA: TGTGCCAGCAGTTTTAAGGGCACAGGGGGAGGCTACGAGCAGTACTTC.

This clonotype was observed a few times. The chain is built from TRBV7-8 and TRBJ2-7; D remains unclear. Between the trimmed V and J ends, which lost 3 bases and 0 bases, there was a span of 15 bases. Germline CDR1 is SGHVS and CDR2 is FQNEAQ. The CDR3 has 16 residues. In DNA, the CDR3 is TGTGCCAGCAGCTTCCCCCTTAACAGCGTCTCCTACGAGCAGTACTTC. Its protein product is CASSFPLNSVSYEQYF.

This clonotype came up a few times. The CDR3 DNA is TGCAGTGCCAAGGGACAGGATAACTCCTACGAGCAGTACTTC. It yields the protein CSAKGQDNSYEQYF. The gene calls are TRBV20-1 and TRBJ2-7; TRBD1 aligns across 8 bases. The junction had 7 bases not matched to a gene; V was cut back by 6 bases and J by 0 bases. Germline CDR1 reads DFQATT; CDR2 reads SNEGSKA (reference sequence). The length of the CDR3 is 14 residues.

A few counts support this clonotype. The chain couples TRBV20-1 to TRBJ2-1; D might be TRBD1 (5 bases). Trimming pared 3 bases from V and 8 bases from J, leaving 14 bases between. The CDR3 consists of 13 residues. Germline V gene data show CDR1 as DFQATT and CDR2 as SNEGSKA (reference sequence). The CDR3 loop is CSASPPGADEQFF. CDR3 bases: TGCAGTGCTAGCCCCCCTGGGGCCGATGAGCAGTTCTTC.

In this sample, this clonotype turned up a few times. The chain couples TRBV14 to TRBJ2-1, with D tentatively TRBD1 (5 bases). CDR3 size: 14 residues. Per the germline V gene, CDR1 is SGHDN and CDR2 is FVKESK. V was shortened by 4 bases and J by 3 bases, with 10 bases between the two germline ends. The CDR3 protein is CASSPLDIYNEQFF. CDR3 nucleotides: TGTGCCAGCAGCCCCCTGGACATCTACAATGAGCAGTTCTTC.

This clonotype was seen only a few times. V and J are TRBV24-1 and TRBJ2-1; perhaps TRBD1 as D (6 bases). The CDR3 runs 18 residues. Trimming removed 9 bases at V and 0 bases at J, with 23 bases between. CDR1 and CDR2 (germline): KGHDR, SFDVKD. CDR3 nucleotide sequence: TGTGCCACCTTGGGGTGTCAGGGGAATTCCTGCTCCTACAATGAGCAGTTCTTC. Residues: CATLGCQGNSCSYNEQFF.

The chain couples TRBV9 to TRBJ2-5; TRBD1 might be the D (6 bases). Near its end, the DNA agrees better with TRBJ2-4, so the J call may be wrong. CDR3 length: 13 residues. Per the germline V gene, CDR1 is SGDLS and CDR2 is YYNGEE. The CDR3 region is CASSVDRVNIQYF. CDR3 bases: TGTGCCAGCAGCGTAGACAGGGTAAACATTCAGTACTTC.